The 3 T cell receptor beta chains below come from one sample, sequenced in a study of shared clonotypes between healthy human individuals. Here immunoSEQ multiplex PCR was the method, and the copy in TCRdb shows in-frame clones only, minus some. This table has about 2.1 million clones, about 92% appearing once. CD45RO negativity and positive selection for CCR7 defined naive CD8 cells, a population that excluded terminally differentiated effector memory CD45RA+ cells. What was sequenced was naive CD8+ T cells from PBMCs. The receptors stem from a man in his late teens or twenties in good health. Some clones in this sample may be carry-over from other donors' samples.

The chain combines TRBV6-6 with TRBJ1-2; a possible D gene is TRBD1 (6 bases). V dropped 2 bases and J dropped 6 bases, with 10 bases sitting between them. Germline V lookup: CDR1 MNHNY, CDR2 SVGAGI (reference sequence). The CDR3 is 13 amino acids. The CDR3 sequence is CASSYGGANGYTF. CDR3 nucleotides: TGTGCCAGCAGTTACGGGGGGGCAAATGGCTACACCTTC.

The rearrangement joins TRBV2 to TRBJ2-7; the D call may be TRBD1 or TRBD2 (5 bases each). This CDR3 region has 14 residues. The V end was cut by 2 bases, the J end by 5 bases, with 13 bases between. CDR1 SNHLY and CDR2 FYNNEI come from the germline V gene. The CDR3 DNA is TGTGCCAGCAGTGAAAATCGTGGGGACCACGAGCAGTACTTC. Protein product: CASSENRGDHEQYF.

J is TRBJ2-7 and V is TRBV9; 7 nucleotides align to TRBD1. CDR3 length equals 14 residues. The germline V gene encodes CDR1 SGDLS and CDR2 YYNGEE. V dropped 4 bases and J dropped 0; count of bases not matched to a gene: 4. DNA for the CDR3: TGTGCCAGCAGCCAAGGGGGCCTCTCCTACGAGCAGTACTTC. This gives the protein CASSQGGLSYEQYF.